These 24 T cell receptor beta chains share one sample of origin, sequenced in a study of T cell clonality in common variable immunodeficiency. TCRdb's copy holds only in-frame clones and misses some; the assay was immunoSEQ multiplex PCR. This table holds around 29,000 clones with no singletons; the top ten claim 4.5%. Sequences were obtained from peripheral blood mononuclear cells. The receptors were gathered from a person aged 18 to 69 in good health.

A few counts support this clone. The missing CDR3 end, 3 residues past where the read stops, is filled in from the germline J gene. This rearrangement joins TRBV7-9 to TRBJ2-2; 10 bases map to TRBD1. Germline V gene data show CDR1 as SEHNR and CDR2 as FQNEAQ (reference sequence). The CDR3 length is 14 residues. CDR3 DNA, as far as it was read: TGTGCCAGCAGCTTAGGGACAGGGGGTGAAAAG. Protein sequence: CASSLGTGGEK. The full CDR3 reads CASSLGTGGEKLFF.

This clone was detected only a few times. CDR3 DNA (partial): TGTGCCAGCAGCGAGGGACTAGCGGGAGTAGGTAACGAG. Translation gives CASSEGLAGVGNE. The whole CDR3 protein reads CASSEGLAGVGNEQYF. The rearrangement links TRBV13 to TRBJ2-7; TRBD2 aligns across 14 bases. The read ends 3 residues early relative to the CDR3; the germline J gene fills the gap. Trimming took 5 bases from V and 5 from J; bases not matched to a gene: 8. This CDR3 is built from 16 residues. Germline assignment: CDR1 PRHDT and CDR2 FYEKMQ (reference sequence).

This clone occurred many times. The read finishes 3 residues shy of the CDR3 end, and the germline J gene is used to complete it. J is TRBJ1-4 and V is TRBV20-1, with D possibly TRBD1 on 5 matching bases. Germline V gene lookup returns CDR1 DFQATT and CDR2 SNEGSKA (reference sequence). The CDR3 covers 14 residues. Between the trimmed V and J ends, which lost 5 bases and 10 bases, there was a span of 20 bases. The CDR3 bases that were read are TGCAGTGCTTACCTACAGGTTGTGGGGGGAAAA. Protein: CSAYLQVVGGK. The whole CDR3 region reads CSAYLQVVGGKLFF.

Many counts were recorded for this clone. The CDR3 goes on 3 residues after the read ends, and that part is filled in from the germline J gene. The V and J genes are TRBV5-1 and TRBJ1-2; 8 bases align to TRBD1. Looked up from germline, CDR1 is SGHRS and CDR2 is YFSETQ. The V and J ends lost 4 bases and 6 bases, in that order; junction bases with no gene match: 8. The CDR3 contains 14 residues. Here the CDR3 reads CASSPGQGGNGYTF. CDR3 bases read: TGCGCCAGCAGCCCCGGACAGGGAGGGAATGGC.

This clone was recorded at least ten times. The read halts 3 residues ahead of the CDR3 end, with the missing end drawn from the germline J gene. The chain combines TRBV20-1 with TRBJ2-5; D possibly corresponds to TRBD2 (6 bases). Looked up from germline, CDR1 is DFQATT and CDR2 is SNEGSKA (reference sequence). V lost 3 bases and J 5 bases, leaving 13 bases between the germline ends. This CDR3 has 13 residues. Incomplete CDR3 DNA: TGCAGTGCTAGGGGGTCCAGCGGGGAGACC. Translation gives CSARGSSGET. The full-length CDR3 reads as CSARGSSGETQYF.

CDR3: CASSVGQGRNSPLHF. CDR3 DNA (partial): TGTGCCAGCAGCGTAGGACAGGGGCGTAATTCACCC. The chain carries TRBV11-3 and TRBJ1-6; TRBD1 agrees at 9 bases. The read stops 3 residues short of the end of the CDR3; the missing end is completed from the germline J gene. Germline values: CDR1 SGHNT, CDR2 YENEEA. The CDR3 totals 15 residues. J gave up 6 bases and V 5 bases, and 5 bases lay outside the gene matches. The full variable domain, completed using reference TRBV11-3 and TRBJ1-6, is EAGVVQSPRYKIIEKKQPVAFWCNPISGHNTLYWYLQNLGQGPELLIRYENEEAVDDSQLPKDRFSAERLKGVDSTLKIQPAELGDSAVYLCASSVGQGRNSPLHFGNGTRLTVT.

This clone was recorded many times. The read ends 3 residues early relative to the CDR3; the germline J gene fills the gap. This chain uses TRBV5-1 with TRBJ1-2; 8 nucleotides line up with TRBD1. Trimming took 4 bases from V and 5 from J; bases not matched to a gene: 4. Germline lookup yields CDR1 SGHRS and CDR2 YFSETQ. The CDR3 is 13 amino acids. The part of the CDR3 DNA that was read is TGCGCCAGCAGCCCCGGACAGGGATATGGC. Its translation: CASSPGQGYG. The whole CDR3 region reads CASSPGQGYGYTF.

There are many counts of this clone. The read gets to within 3 residues of the CDR3 end, and the germline J gene fills in the rest. The chain couples TRBV6-1 to TRBJ2-7; 8 nucleotides align to TRBD2. Trimming removed 1 base from V and 5 bases from J; junction bases left unmatched: 7. The CDR3 extends over 15 amino acids. Germline V gene lookup returns CDR1 MNHNS and CDR2 SASEGT. CDR3 protein: CASSEESSGADEQYF. CDR3 bases read: TGTGCCAGCAGTGAAGAAAGTAGCGGGGCCGACGAG.

This clone has ten or more counts. The read terminates 3 residues before the CDR3 end, so the remaining end is supplied by the germline J gene. The chain recombines TRBV5-5 with TRBJ1-2; 7 nucleotides line up with TRBD1. CDR1 and CDR2 (germline): SGHKS, YYEKEE (reference sequence). This CDR3 is built from 13 residues. V lost 0 bases to trimming and J lost 7 bases; unmatched junction nucleotides: 3. The part of the CDR3 DNA that was read is TGTGCCAGCAGCTTGGGAGGGGGCGGTGGC. Its translation: CASSLGGGGG. The whole CDR3 region reads CASSLGGGGGYTF. Drawing the rest from reference TRBV5-5 and TRBJ1-2, the complete variable domain is DAGVTQSPTHLIKTRGQQVTLRCSPISGHKSVSWYQQVLGQGPQFIFQYYEKEERGRGNFPDRFSARQFPNYSSELNVNALLLGDSALYLCASSLGGGGGYTFGSGTRLTVV.

There are many counts of this clone. The sequenced fragment ends 3 residues before the CDR3 boundary, so the rest is inferred from the germline J gene. The chain employs TRBV18 and TRBJ1-1; D remains unclear. From germline, CDR1 is KGHSH and CDR2 LQKENI. With 3 bases removed from V and 1 base from J, the gap between germline ends came to 18 bases. The CDR3 totals 17 residues. The chain's CDR3 is CASSPNNTPGKNTEAFF. Incomplete CDR3 DNA: TGTGCCAGCTCACCCAACAATACTCCGGGGAAGAACACTGAA. Drawing the rest from reference TRBV18 and TRBJ1-1, the complete variable domain is NAGVMQNPRHLVRRRGQEARLRCSPMKGHSHVYWYRQLPEEGLKFMVYLQKENIIDESGMPKERFSAEFPKEGPSILRIQQVVRGDSAAYFCASSPNNTPGKNTEAFFGQGTRLTVV.

This clone has at least ten counts. CDR3 protein: CSARPFRLAGGYEQFF. The CDR3 bases that were read are TGCAGTGCTAGGCCCTTTCGACTAGCGGGAGGCTATGAG. This chain uses TRBV20-1 with TRBJ2-1; 13 bases are shared with TRBD2. The read stops 3 residues short of the end of the CDR3; the missing end is completed from the germline J gene. The CDR3 has 16 amino acids. The V gene end was trimmed by 3 bases and the J gene end by 8 bases; junction bases not matched to a gene: 10. Per the germline V gene, CDR1 is DFQATT and CDR2 is SNEGSKA (reference sequence).

This clone appeared many times. Coverage ceases 3 residues before the CDR3 finishes, and the germline J gene fills in the end. The chain combines TRBV7-3 with TRBJ1-1, with D possibly matching TRBD1 (5 bases). The germline V gene encodes CDR1 SGHTA and CDR2 FQGTGA. This CDR3 is built from 14 residues. The part of the CDR3 DNA that was read is TGTGCCAGCAGCTTAAAAGCGGGTGACAGAGGG. Its translation: CASSLKAGDRG. The CDR3 in its entirety is CASSLKAGDRGAFF.

This clone was seen more than once but under ten times. The CDR3 goes on 3 residues after the read ends, and that part is filled in from the germline J gene. The V and J genes are TRBV30 and TRBJ1-1; D remains ambiguous. Germline lookup yields CDR1 GTSNPN and CDR2 SVGIG (reference sequence). The CDR3 is 12 residues long. The sequenced CDR3 bases are TGTGCCTGGAGTAGCTTAACCCTGCAA. Its translation: CAWSSLTLQ. The CDR3, in full, reads CAWSSLTLQAFF.

This clone was counted many times. The sequence runs out 3 residues before the end of the CDR3; the remainder is reconstructed from the germline J gene. The rearrangement joins TRBV30 to TRBJ2-2; 9 nucleotides align to TRBD1. The CDR3 has 15 amino acids. Germline loops: CDR1 GTSNPN, CDR2 SVGIG (reference sequence). CDR3 loop: CAWSGGQGPNEKLFF. The DNA read from the CDR3 is TGTGCCTGGAGTGGGGGACAGGGCCCTAATGAAAAG.

This clone was seen repeatedly, ten times or more. Incomplete CDR3 DNA: TGTGCCTGGCAGGGTTCGAGTGGC. Translating it yields CAWQGSSG. The entire CDR3 reads CAWQGSSGYTF. The V gene is TRBV30, the J gene TRBJ1-2; D possibly corresponds to TRBD1 (5 bases). The read halts 3 residues ahead of the CDR3 end, with the missing end drawn from the germline J gene. Trimming took 5 bases from V and 7 from J, leaving 11 bases between them. The CDR3 totals 11 residues. Germline assignment: CDR1 GTSNPN and CDR2 SVGIG (reference sequence).

CDR3 DNA (partial): TGTGCCAGTAGTATAGTGCCCGGGGACACTGAA. Amino acids: CASSIVPGDTE. The entire CDR3 sequence reads CASSIVPGDTEAFF. The genes are TRBV19 and TRBJ1-1; no clear D gene. From the germline J gene comes the end of the CDR3, since the read stops 3 residues before it. V was shortened by 1 base and J by 3 bases, with 9 bases between the two germline ends. The CDR3 spans 14 residues. CDR1 is LNHDA, CDR2 SQIVND, per germline (reference sequence).

There are many counts of this clone. The CDR3 extends 3 residues past the end of the read, so its final part is completed from the germline J gene. The chain has TRBV5-6 and TRBJ1-1; 7 nucleotides align to TRBD1. CDR3 size: 15 residues. The germline gives CDR1 SGHDT, CDR2 YYEEEE. The ends lost 4 bases at V and 6 bases at J; junction bases unmatched: 12. CDR3 amino acids: CASSLRGTARAEAFF. Partial CDR3 DNA: TGTGCCAGCAGCCTGAGAGGGACAGCAAGGGCTGAA.

This clone showed up many times. Read coverage stops 3 residues before the CDR3 terminus; the germline J gene supplies the remainder. The chain uses TRBV2 and TRBJ2-7; 10 bases map to TRBD2. Germline lookup yields CDR1 SNHLY and CDR2 FYNNEI. The CDR3 runs 18 residues. The ends lost 0 bases at V and 2 bases at J; junction bases unmatched: 10. The sequenced CDR3 bases are TGTGCCAGCAGTGAAGCGCCGAGCGGGAGGGCTGTTACCTACGAG. Its translation is CASSEAPSGRAVTYE. The CDR3 as a whole reads CASSEAPSGRAVTYEQYF.

Worth noting for this clone: One end of the junction varies from germline; a read error may be responsible. The read stops 3 residues short of the end of the CDR3; the missing end is completed from the germline J gene. The gene calls are TRBV2 and TRBJ1-2, with D possibly being TRBD1 (5 bases). The germline CDR1 and CDR2 sequences are SNHLY and FYNNEI. There are 11 residues in the CDR3. The part of the CDR3 DNA that was read is TGTGCAAGCAGGGCAGAAGATGGC. As protein: CASRAEDG. In full, the CDR3 is CASRAEDGYTF.

On this clone: With the read ending 3 residues before the CDR3 end, the germline J gene is used to fill in that end. V and J are TRBV6-1 and TRBJ1-6; maybe TRBD1 (6 bases). The CDR3 runs 15 residues. Trimming removed 1 base at V and 8 bases at J, with 12 bases between. Germline CDR1 MNHNS, CDR2 SASEGT. The CDR3 here is CASSEGQGPYSPLHF. Partial CDR3 DNA: TGTGCCAGCAGTGAAGGCCAGGGGCCTTATTCACCC.

In this sample, this clone turned up many times. The read ends 3 residues early relative to the CDR3; the germline J gene fills the gap. The chain is built from TRBV5-1 and TRBJ1-3; D not resolved. Germline V CDR1 and CDR2: SGHRS, YFSETQ. Trimming left V 0 bases short and J 0 bases short, with 10 bases between. CDR3 size: 16 residues. The CDR3 DNA, read in part, is TGCGCCAGCAGCTTGGATACGGTCCGCTCTGGAAACACC. Protein: CASSLDTVRSGNT. The whole CDR3 region reads CASSLDTVRSGNTIYF.

This clone appeared many times. From the germline J gene comes the end of the CDR3, since the read stops 3 residues before it. The V gene is TRBV14, the J gene TRBJ1-2, with D unresolved. The CDR3 runs 13 residues. Germline lookup yields CDR1 SGHDN and CDR2 FVKESK. Trimming pared 7 bases from V and 2 bases from J, leaving 11 bases between. The DNA read from the CDR3 is TGTGCCAGCATCCGGTCGGGGAACTATGGC. Encoded protein: CASIRSGNYG. The complete CDR3 sequence is CASIRSGNYGYTF.

This clone was seen at least ten times. The read ends 3 residues shy of where the CDR3 ends; the end is completed using the germline J gene. V gene TRBV30 combines with J gene TRBJ1-6, with TRBD1 matching 7 bases. This CDR3 comprises 14 residues. Looked up from germline, CDR1 is GTSNPN and CDR2 is SVGIG (reference sequence). V lost 3 bases, J lost 6 bases, and 5 bases stayed unmatched. CDR3 residues: CAWRLQGSNSPLHF. CDR3 bases read: TGTGCCTGGAGATTACAGGGGAGTAATTCACCC.

In this sample, this clone is medium-sized. The read falls 3 residues short of the CDR3 end, and the missing part is taken from the germline J gene. This chain joins TRBV6-2 or TRBV6-3 and TRBJ2-5, with no clear D. This CDR3 is built from 11 residues. V was cut by 5 bases and J by 5 bases, with 6 bases left in between. Germline CDR1 and CDR2: MNHEY and SVGEGT. CDR3 sequence reads: CASSRTETQYF. CDR3 bases read: TGTGCCAGCAGTCGTACTGAGACC.